Sequencing of this T cell receptor beta chain was carried out in a study of blood T cell repertoires in COVID-19. Across the study: The study drew acute and convalescent COVID-19 samples from the United States, Italy and Spain.

The CDR3 totals 13 residues. Losses at the gene ends were 10 bases for V and 1 base for J; bases not matched to a gene: 5. CDR1 is MNHEY, CDR2 SMNVEV, per germline (reference sequence). The authors' processing: Reference gene primer amplification in the assay estimated nucleated cell counts. Some clones are missing from TCRdb's copy, which holds only in-frame ones; the method was immunoSEQ multiplex PCR. For V, J and clone size, that table is used; D and trimming come from the DNA. The sample shows 200,000 to 300,000 clones, approximately 80% of them seen only once. This chain joins TRBV27 and TRBJ2-3; TRBD2 aligns across 7 bases. The specimen sequenced was peripheral blood. The clonotype was recovered from a man between 60 and 70 years old with acute or convalescent COVID-19. Written as DNA, the CDR3 is TGTGCCACCTGTACTAGCGGCACAGATACGCAGTATTTT. Its protein is CATCTSGTDTQYF.